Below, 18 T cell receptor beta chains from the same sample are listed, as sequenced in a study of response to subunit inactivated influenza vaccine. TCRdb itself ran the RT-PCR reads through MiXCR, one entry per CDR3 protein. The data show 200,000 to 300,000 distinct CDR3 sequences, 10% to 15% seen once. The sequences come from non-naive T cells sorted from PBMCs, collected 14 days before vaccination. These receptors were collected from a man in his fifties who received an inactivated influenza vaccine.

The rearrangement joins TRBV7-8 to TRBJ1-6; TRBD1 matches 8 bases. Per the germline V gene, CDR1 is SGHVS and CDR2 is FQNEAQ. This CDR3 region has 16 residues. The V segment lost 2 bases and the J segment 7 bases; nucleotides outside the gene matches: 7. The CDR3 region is CASSLIQGDINSPLHF. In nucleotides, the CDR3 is TGTGCCAGCAGCTTAATACAGGGGGACATAAATTCACCCCTCCACTTT. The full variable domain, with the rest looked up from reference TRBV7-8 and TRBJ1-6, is GAGVSQSPRYKVAKRGQDVALRCDPISGHVSLFWYQQALGQGPEFLTYFQNEAQLDKSGLPSDRFFAERPEGSVSTLKIQRTQQEDSAVYLCASSLIQGDINSPLHFGNGTRLTVT.

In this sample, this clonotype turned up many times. The CDR3 loop is CSVVPSGSNTGELFF. The CDR3 nucleotides read TGCAGCGTTGTCCCCAGCGGCTCGAACACCGGGGAGCTGTTTTTT. This chain connects TRBV29-1 to TRBJ2-2; tentative D call: TRBD2 (5 bases). The germline V gene encodes CDR1 SQVTM and CDR2 ANQGSEA. The V end was cut by 4 bases, the J end by 0 bases, with 12 bases between. CDR3 length: 15 amino acids.

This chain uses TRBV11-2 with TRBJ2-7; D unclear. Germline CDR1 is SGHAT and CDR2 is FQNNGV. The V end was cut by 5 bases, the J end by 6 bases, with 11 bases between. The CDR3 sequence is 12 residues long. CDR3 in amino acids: CASSRTTSEQYF. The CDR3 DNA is TGTGCCAGCAGCCGAACGACCAGCGAGCAGTACTTC.

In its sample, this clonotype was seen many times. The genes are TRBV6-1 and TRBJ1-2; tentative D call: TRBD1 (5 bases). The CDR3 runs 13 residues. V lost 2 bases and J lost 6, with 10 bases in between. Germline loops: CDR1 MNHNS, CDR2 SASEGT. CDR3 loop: CASSEQGGDGYTF. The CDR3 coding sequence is TGTGCCAGCAGTGAACAGGGCGGCGATGGCTACACCTTC.

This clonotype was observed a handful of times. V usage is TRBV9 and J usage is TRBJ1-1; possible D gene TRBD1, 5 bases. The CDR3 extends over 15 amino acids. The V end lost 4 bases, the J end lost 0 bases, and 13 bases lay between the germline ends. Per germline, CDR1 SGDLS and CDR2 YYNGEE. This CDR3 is CASSIGHLMNTEAFF. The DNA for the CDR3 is TGTGCCAGCAGCATAGGACACTTAATGAACACTGAAGCTTTCTTT.

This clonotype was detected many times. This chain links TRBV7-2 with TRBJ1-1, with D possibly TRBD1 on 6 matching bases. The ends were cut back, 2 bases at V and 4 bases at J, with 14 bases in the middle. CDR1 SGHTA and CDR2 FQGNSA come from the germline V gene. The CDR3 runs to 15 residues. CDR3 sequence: CASSLIMGAGTEAFF. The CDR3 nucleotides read TGTGCCAGCAGCTTAATCATGGGGGCAGGCACTGAAGCTTTCTTT. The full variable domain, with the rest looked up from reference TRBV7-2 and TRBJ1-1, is GAGVSQSPSNKVTEKGKDVELRCDPISGHTALYWYRQSLGQGLEFLIYFQGNSAPDKSGLPSDRFSAERTGGSVSTLTIQRTQQEDSAVYLCASSLIMGAGTEAFFGQGTRLTVV.

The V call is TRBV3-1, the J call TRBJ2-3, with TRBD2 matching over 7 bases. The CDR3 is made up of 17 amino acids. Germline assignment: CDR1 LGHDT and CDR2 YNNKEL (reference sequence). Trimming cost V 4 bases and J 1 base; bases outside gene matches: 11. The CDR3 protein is CASSREASGGGTDTQYF. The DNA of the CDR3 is TGTGCCAGCAGCCGGGAGGCTAGCGGAGGGGGCACAGATACGCAGTATTTT.

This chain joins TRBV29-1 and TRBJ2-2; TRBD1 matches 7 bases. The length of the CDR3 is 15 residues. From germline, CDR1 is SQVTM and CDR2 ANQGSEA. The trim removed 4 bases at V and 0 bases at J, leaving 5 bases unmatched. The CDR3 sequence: CSVGRTGANTGELFF. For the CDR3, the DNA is TGCAGCGTTGGTCGGACAGGCGCGAACACCGGGGAGCTGTTTTTT.

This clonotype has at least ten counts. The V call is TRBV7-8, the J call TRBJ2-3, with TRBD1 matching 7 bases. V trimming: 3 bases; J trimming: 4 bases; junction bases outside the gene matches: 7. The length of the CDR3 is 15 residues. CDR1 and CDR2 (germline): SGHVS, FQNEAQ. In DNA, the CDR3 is TGTGCCAGCAGCTTCGACAGGGTTGGGGCAGATACGCAGTATTTT. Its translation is CASSFDRVGADTQYF.

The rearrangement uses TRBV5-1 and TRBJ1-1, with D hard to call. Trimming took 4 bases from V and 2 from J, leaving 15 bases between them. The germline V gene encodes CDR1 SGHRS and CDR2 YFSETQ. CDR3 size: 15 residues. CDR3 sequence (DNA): TGCGCCAGCAGCCCCCCGGGGAGGGCCAACACTGAAGCTTTCTTT. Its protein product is CASSPPGRANTEAFF.

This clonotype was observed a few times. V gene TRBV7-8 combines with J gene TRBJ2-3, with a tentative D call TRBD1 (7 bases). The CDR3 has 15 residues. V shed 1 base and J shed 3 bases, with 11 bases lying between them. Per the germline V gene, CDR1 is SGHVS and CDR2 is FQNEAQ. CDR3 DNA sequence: TGTGCCAGCAGCTTAGGGAGGGGGCGGACAGATACGCAGTATTTT. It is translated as CASSLGRGRTDTQYF.

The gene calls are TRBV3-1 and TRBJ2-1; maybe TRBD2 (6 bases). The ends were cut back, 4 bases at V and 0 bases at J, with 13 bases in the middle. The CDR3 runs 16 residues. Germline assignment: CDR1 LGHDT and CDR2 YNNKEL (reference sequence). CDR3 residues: CASSPGLFSSYNEQFF. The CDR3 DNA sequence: TGTGCCAGCAGCCCCGGACTATTCAGCTCCTACAATGAGCAGTTCTTC.

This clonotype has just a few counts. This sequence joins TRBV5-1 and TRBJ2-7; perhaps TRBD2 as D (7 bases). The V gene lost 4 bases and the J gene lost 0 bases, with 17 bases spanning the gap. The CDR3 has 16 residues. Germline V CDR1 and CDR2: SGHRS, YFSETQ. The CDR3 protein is CASSRGGSATSYEQYF. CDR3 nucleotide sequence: TGCGCCAGCAGCAGGGGGGGCAGCGCGACCTCCTACGAGCAGTACTTC. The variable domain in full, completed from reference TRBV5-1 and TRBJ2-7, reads KAGVTQTPRYLIKTRGQQVTLSCSPISGHRSVSWYQQTPGQGLQFLFEYFSETQRNKGNFPGRFSGRQFSNSRSEMNVSTLELGDSALYLCASSRGGSATSYEQYFGPGTRLTVT.

This chain's CDR3 is CASRRLPGQGNTIYF. In DNA, the CDR3 is TGTGCCAGCAGGCGTTTACCGGGACAGGGAAACACCATATATTTT. This chain links TRBV7-2 with TRBJ1-3; TRBD1 matches at 7 bases. This CDR3 is built from 15 residues. V dropped 6 bases and J dropped 4; count of bases not matched to a gene: 9. The germline V gene has CDR1 SGHTA and CDR2 FQGNSA.

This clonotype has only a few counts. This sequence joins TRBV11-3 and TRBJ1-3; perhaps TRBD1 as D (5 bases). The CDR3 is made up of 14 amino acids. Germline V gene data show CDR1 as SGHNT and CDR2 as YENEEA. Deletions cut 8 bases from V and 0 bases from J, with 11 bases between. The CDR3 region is CASWGRISGNTIYF. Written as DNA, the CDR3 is TGTGCCAGCTGGGGACGGATCTCTGGAAACACCATATATTTT.

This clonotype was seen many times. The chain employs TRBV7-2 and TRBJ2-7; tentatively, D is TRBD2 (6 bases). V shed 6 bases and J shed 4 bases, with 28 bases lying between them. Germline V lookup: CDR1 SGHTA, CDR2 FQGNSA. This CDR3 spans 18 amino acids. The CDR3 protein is CASRVHPSAGRRFYEQYF. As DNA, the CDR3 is TGTGCCAGCAGAGTTCATCCGTCGGCGGGGAGGCGATTTTACGAGCAGTACTTC.

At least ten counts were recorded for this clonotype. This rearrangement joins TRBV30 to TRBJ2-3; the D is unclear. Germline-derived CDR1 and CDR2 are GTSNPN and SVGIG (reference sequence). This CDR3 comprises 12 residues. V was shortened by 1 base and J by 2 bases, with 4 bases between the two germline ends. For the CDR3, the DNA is TGTGCCTGGAGTGGATCCACAGATACGCAGTATTTT. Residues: CAWSGSTDTQYF.

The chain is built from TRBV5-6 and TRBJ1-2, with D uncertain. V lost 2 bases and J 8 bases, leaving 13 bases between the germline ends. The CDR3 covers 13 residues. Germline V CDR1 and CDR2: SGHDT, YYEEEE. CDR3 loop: CASSFGETLGYTF. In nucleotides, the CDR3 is TGTGCCAGCAGCTTCGGCGAGACACTCGGCTACACCTTC.